The rows below give T cell receptor beta chains drawn from one sample of a study of T cells after posttransplantation cyclophosphamide. Here immunoSEQ multiplex PCR was the method, and the copy in TCRdb shows in-frame clones only, minus some. The sample shows about 12,000 clones, no singletons; the ten largest hold 7.3%. Source material: PBMCs. The source of these receptors is a woman in her thirties or forties in good health, CMV-negative, and a related stem cell transplant donor. Each CDR3 is given with its conserved first and last residue. A D gene is named only where the DNA matches it firmly. Size is stated for part of the rows, as once, few or many counts, or as a class when the clone is expanded.

V gene	clone size	D gene	J gene	CDR3 DNA	CDR3 protein
TRBV5-3	many	.	TRBJ1-5	TGTGCCAGAAGCTCTGACGGGGATCAGCCCCAGCATTTT	CARSSDGDQPQHF
TRBV12-5	many	.	TRBJ2-5	TGTGCTAGTGGTTTAAACTGGGCCGGGACCCAGTACTTC	CASGLNWAGTQYF
TRBV9	.	.	TRBJ2-6	TGTGCCAGCAGCCGAGGTGACTCTGGGGCCAACGTCCTGACTTTC	CASSRGDSGANVLTF
TRBV30	.	.	TRBJ2-7	TGTGCCTGGAGTGCAGGGGGGTACCAGCAGTACTTC	CAWSAGGYQQYF
TRBV6-6	many	.	TRBJ1-4	TGTGCCAGCAGTTACGTTCGGAGCGGCGATGAAAAACTGTTTTTT	CASSYVRSGDEKLFF
TRBV28	many	TRBD2	TRBJ2-3	TGTGCCAGCACTCCCGGGCGGGAGAGGGCAGATACGCAGTATTTT	CASTPGRERADTQYF
TRBV6-1	many	TRBD1	TRBJ1-5	TGTGCCAGCAGTCGAATCACAGGGGATGGTCAGCCCCAGCATTTT	CASSRITGDGQPQHF
TRBV4-1	many	.	TRBJ1-6	TGCGCCAGCAGCCTTGTCCCCGCAGGGATCGAGAATTCACCCCTCCACTTT	CASSLVPAGIENSPLHF
TRBV6-2/TRBV6-3	.	TRBD1	TRBJ1-1	TGTGCCAGCAGTTCAAACAGGGGGAACACTGAAGCTTTCTTT	CASSSNRGNTEAFF
TRBV19	many	.	TRBJ1-5	TGTGCCAGTAGTCAAGGGTTTGATCAGCCCCAGCATTTT	CASSQGFDQPQHF
TRBV15	many	.	TRBJ2-1	TGTGCCACCAGCAGAGGTGGAACAGGTGGGAACAATGAGCAGTTCTTC	CATSRGGTGGNNEQFF
TRBV9	few	TRBD1	TRBJ2-5	TGTGCCAGCAGCCCTGGACAGGCGGACTTATTGGAGACCCAGTACTTC	CASSPGQADLLETQYF
TRBV7-2	many	TRBD2	TRBJ2-5	TGTGCCAGCAGCCCCAGCGGGGGATTGGGGACCCAGTACTTC	CASSPSGGLGTQYF
TRBV11-3	many	.	TRBJ2-7	TGTGAGGGTAGGGGTCGGCTTGGCGACGAGCAGTACTTC	CEGRGRLGDEQYF
TRBV9	many	.	TRBJ1-4	TGTGCCAGCAGCACAGGACACAATGAAAAACTGTTTTTT	CASSTGHNEKLFF
TRBV24-1	many	.	TRBJ2-2	TGTGCCACCAGTGGGCGGGGAAACACCGGGGAGCTGTTTTTT	CATSGRGNTGELFF
TRBV6-5	many	TRBD1	TRBJ2-7	TGTGCCAGCAGTTACGCTGGGACAGGGGGCGGCTACGAGCAGTACTTC	CASSYAGTGGGYEQYF
TRBV4-2	few	.	TRBJ2-5	TGTGCCAGCAGCCAAGATATGGGGCAGAGTCCCAAAGAGACCCAGTACTTC	CASSQDMGQSPKETQYF
TRBV2	many	TRBD1	TRBJ2-2	TGTGCCAGCAGCCCCCGGGGACAGGTCGCGAACACCGGGGAGCTGTTTTTT	CASSPRGQVANTGELFF
TRBV19	many	.	TRBJ2-5	TGTGCCAGTAGTATCCCAAGGGGCCCCAAAGGCCGAGAGACCCAGTACTTC	CASSIPRGPKGRETQYF
TRBV7-2	many	TRBD1	TRBJ1-2	TGTGCCAGCAGCTGGACAGGGGTTGGCTACACCTTC	CASSWTGVGYTF
TRBV5-6	many	TRBD1	TRBJ2-5	TGTGCCAGCAGCTTGACAGGGGCAGGGGAGACCCAGTACTTC	CASSLTGAGETQYF
TRBV9	many	TRBD2	TRBJ2-1	TGTGCCAGCAGCAAAGGACTAGCGGAGGAAGTAAGGCAGTTCTTC	CASSKGLAEEVRQFF
TRBV6-4	medium-sized	.	TRBJ1-1	TGTGCCAGCAGTGAACGGGGGAACACTGAAGCTTTCTTT	CASSERGNTEAFF
TRBV11-2	many	TRBD2	TRBJ2-5	TGTGCCAGCAGCCAAGGACTAGCGGGGGGGTATGGGACCCAGTACTTC	CASSQGLAGGYGTQYF
TRBV9	few	TRBD2	TRBJ2-5	TGTGCCAGCAGCGACCCAGCGGGGGGGCAAGAGACCCAGTACTTC	CASSDPAGGQETQYF
TRBV7-2	many	TRBD1	TRBJ1-2	TGTGCCAGCAGAATGACAGGGGACTATGGCTACACCTTC	CASRMTGDYGYTF
TRBV27	many	.	TRBJ1-2	TGTGCCAGCAGTTTATCGATGGGTTCGGGGTATGGCTACACCTTC	CASSLSMGSGYGYTF
TRBV9	many	.	TRBJ2-1	TGTGCCAGCAGCGTGCGGGGCAACAATGAGCAGTTCTTC	CASSVRGNNEQFF
TRBV5-4	many	TRBD2	TRBJ2-7	TGTGCCAGCAGCATTACTAGCGGGGAGAAGTACGAGCAGTACTTC	CASSITSGEKYEQYF
TRBV6-2/TRBV6-3	many	.	TRBJ2-2	TGTGCCAGCACGCCAACAGAAAACACCGGGGAGCTGTTTTTT	CASTPTENTGELFF